The 29 T cell receptor beta chains given below trace back to one sample, sequenced in a study of T cells after yellow fever vaccination. Each CDR3 protein is one row after TCRdb ran MiXCR on the 5' RACE reads. The sample shows about 130,000 distinct CDR3 sequences, roughly 10% of them seen only once. The starting material was CD8+ T cells sorted from PBMCs, obtained on the day of the yellow fever booster vaccination. The receptors come from a man between 18 and 35 years old who received the YFV17D yellow fever vaccine.

V and J are TRBV9 and TRBJ2-7, with D perhaps matching TRBD1 or TRBD2 (5 bases each). CDR3 size: 13 residues. Per germline, CDR1 SGDLS and CDR2 YYNGEE. V lost 4 bases to trimming and J lost 3 bases, with 11 bases between them. CDR3 protein: CASSPGTNYEQYF. CDR3 bases: TGTGCCAGCAGCCCCGGGACCAACTACGAGCAGTACTTC.

This clonotype was observed many times. J is TRBJ2-7 and V is TRBV10-3; no clear D gene. CDR3 size: 12 residues. V was clipped by 3 bases and J by 5 bases, with 8 bases between them. Germline-derived CDR1 and CDR2 are ENHRY and SYGVKD. The chain's CDR3 is CAISEGDDEQYV. The CDR3 nucleotides read TGTGCCATCAGTGAAGGTGACGACGAGCAGTACGTC.

CDR3 sequence: CASSLGGGPVEQFF. In DNA, the CDR3 is TGTGCCAGCAGCTTAGGCGGGGGGCCGGTTGAGCAGTTCTTC. The chain couples TRBV7-9 to TRBJ2-1; 8 positions match TRBD2. CDR1 SEHNR and CDR2 FQNEAQ come from the germline V gene (reference sequence). CDR3 size: 14 residues. The V gene end was trimmed by 1 base and the J gene end by 9 bases; junction bases not matched to a gene: 5.

The rearrangement uses TRBV7-9 and TRBJ2-3; D remains ambiguous. CDR3 length: 20 residues. V dropped 5 bases and J dropped 2 bases, with 29 bases sitting between them. Germline CDR1 SEHNR, CDR2 FQNEAQ (reference sequence). The CDR3 here is CASSPAHSGPSRRFTDTQYF. The DNA for the CDR3 is TGTGCCAGCAGCCCAGCCCACTCAGGTCCTTCACGACGCTTCACAGATACGCAGTATTTT.

The chain has TRBV5-1 and TRBJ2-1; TRBD2 agrees at 8 bases. Germline loops: CDR1 SGHRS, CDR2 YFSETQ. The trim removed 2 bases at V and 3 bases at J, leaving 4 bases unmatched. The CDR3 loop spans 15 amino acids. This CDR3 is CASSFSGAVYNEQFF. In DNA, the CDR3 is TGCGCCAGCAGCTTTAGCGGGGCAGTCTACAATGAGCAGTTCTTC.

The CDR3 loop reads CSVVSSPGNEQFF. The CDR3 DNA reads as TGCAGCGTTGTCTCCTCTCCGGGGAATGAGCAGTTCTTC. The chain couples TRBV29-1 to TRBJ2-1, with D maybe TRBD2 (5 bases). The CDR3 consists of 13 residues. Germline V gene lookup returns CDR1 SQVTM and CDR2 ANQGSEA. The V gene lost 4 bases and the J gene lost 7 bases, with 14 bases spanning the gap.

The V and J genes are TRBV7-9 and TRBJ1-1; D is perhaps TRBD1 (6 bases). V was cut by 4 bases and J by 3 bases, with 9 bases left in between. The CDR3 has 13 amino acids. Looked up from germline, CDR1 is SEHNR and CDR2 is FQNEAQ (reference sequence). In nucleotides, the CDR3 is TGTGCCAGCAGCTACCCAGGGGACACTGAAGCTTTCTTT. Residues: CASSYPGDTEAFF.

J is TRBJ1-1 and V is TRBV7-9; D gene ambiguous. Germline CDR1 is SEHNR and CDR2 is FQNEAQ (reference sequence). The CDR3 covers 14 residues. The ends were cut back, 5 bases at V and 2 bases at J, with 12 bases in the middle. The CDR3 loop is CASSLSGVNTEAFF. CDR3 in DNA: TGTGCCAGCAGCCTCAGCGGGGTTAACACTGAAGCTTTCTTT.

This clonotype was observed a handful of times. The chain carries TRBV27 and TRBJ1-5, with D maybe TRBD1 (5 bases). There are 14 residues in the CDR3. Germline values: CDR1 MNHEY, CDR2 SMNVEV (reference sequence). Trimming shortened V by 6 bases and J by 5 bases, and 14 bases separated the two germline ends. The CDR3 spells CASSPTQVYQPQHF. The CDR3 DNA follows: TGTGCCAGCAGCCCAACACAGGTCTATCAGCCCCAGCATTTT.

V gene TRBV7-9 combines with J gene TRBJ2-5; the D is unclear. Germline V gives CDR1 SEHNR, CDR2 FQNEAQ (reference sequence). Trimming left V 1 base short and J 3 bases short, with 9 bases between. The CDR3 totals 14 residues. The CDR3 nucleotides are TGTGCCAGCAGCTTAGTCGGACGAAAAGAGACCCAGTACTTC. Its protein is CASSLVGRKETQYF.

The sample holds many counts of this clonotype. This chain links TRBV29-1 with TRBJ2-2; 9 bases map to TRBD1. Germline loops: CDR1 SQVTM, CDR2 ANQGSEA. V trimming: 6 bases; J trimming: 7 bases; junction bases outside the gene matches: 9. This CDR3 is 14 amino acids long. The CDR3 bases are TGCAGCGTCCAAACAGGGGGCGCCGGCGGGGAGCTGTTTTTT. This codes for CSVQTGGAGGELFF.

This clonotype came up many times. The V and J genes are TRBV27 and TRBJ2-1; TRBD2 is a possible D gene (5 bases). Between the trimmed V and J ends, which lost 2 bases and 8 bases, there was a span of 7 bases. Germline V gene data show CDR1 as MNHEY and CDR2 as SMNVEV (reference sequence). The CDR3 consists of 12 residues. The CDR3 DNA follows: TGTGCCAGCAGTTTAGGAGGACATGAGCAGTTCTTC. This codes for CASSLGGHEQFF.

This chain connects TRBV7-8 to TRBJ1-3; D is possibly TRBD1 (5 bases). Germline-derived CDR1 and CDR2 are SGHVS and FQNEAQ. This CDR3 region has 16 residues. V was clipped by 2 bases and J by 3 bases, with 14 bases between them. CDR3 residues: CASSLSTGAFGNTIYF. DNA for the CDR3: TGTGCCAGCAGCTTATCGACTGGGGCGTTTGGAAACACCATATATTTT.

This rearrangement joins TRBV20-1 to TRBJ1-6; D may be TRBD1 (6 bases). V lost 5 bases to trimming and J lost 7 bases, with 12 bases between them. Germline V lookup: CDR1 DFQATT, CDR2 SNEGSKA (reference sequence). The CDR3 extends over 13 amino acids. The CDR3 here is CSAPQGLNSPLHF. In DNA form, the CDR3 reads TGCAGTGCTCCACAGGGATTGAATTCACCCCTCCACTTT.

This clonotype was seen a few times. J is TRBJ1-5 and V is TRBV24-1; possible D gene TRBD1, 5 bases. Germline V lookup: CDR1 KGHDR, CDR2 SFDVKD. V was cut by 7 bases and J by 2 bases, with 11 bases left in between. The CDR3 contains 14 residues. As DNA, the CDR3 is TGTGCCACCAGCCAGGGAGGGGGCAATCAGCCCCAGCATTTT. Residues: CATSQGGGNQPQHF.

This chain connects TRBV19 to TRBJ2-1; D remains unclear. Germline V gene sequence: CDR1 LNHDA, CDR2 SQIVND (reference sequence). V lost 3 bases and J 8 bases, leaving 17 bases between the germline ends. This CDR3 has 15 amino acids. The CDR3 nucleotides read TGTGCCAGTAGTATTGCGTTTCCAGGTTTGGATGAGCAGTTCTTC. The encoded protein is CASSIAFPGLDEQFF. The full variable domain, in which reference TRBV19 and TRBJ2-1 provide the parts outside the CDR3, is DGGITQSPKYLFRKEGQNVTLSCEQNLNHDAMYWYRQDPGQGLRLIYYSQIVNDFQKGDIAEGYSVSREKKESFPLTVTSAQKNPTAFYLCASSIAFPGLDEQFFGPGTRLTVL.

The J gene is TRBJ2-1, the V gene TRBV19, with a weak D call TRBD2 (6 bases). V lost 7 bases to trimming and J lost 6 bases, with 13 bases between them. The V gene's germline CDR1 is LNHDA and CDR2 SQIVND (reference sequence). The CDR3 spans 13 residues. The CDR3 region has the DNA TGTGCCAGTACTAGGGACTTCTCCAATGAGCAGTTCTTC. Translation: CASTRDFSNEQFF.

This rearrangement joins TRBV6-5 to TRBJ2-1, with 8 positions matching TRBD1. V lost 4 bases to trimming and J lost 0 bases; unmatched junction nucleotides: 2. CDR1 and CDR2 (germline): MNHEY, SVGAGI. CDR3 length equals 15 residues. The DNA for the CDR3 is TGTGCCAGCAGTTCCACAGGGGGCTCCTACAATGAGCAGTTCTTC. Translating it yields CASSSTGGSYNEQFF.

The J gene is TRBJ1-2, the V gene TRBV27, with a weak D call TRBD1 (5 bases). This CDR3 has 14 residues. V was cut by 5 bases and J by 4 bases, with 14 bases left in between. CDR1 and CDR2 (germline): MNHEY, SMNVEV (reference sequence). The CDR3 loop reads CASSAVRGVYGYTF. In nucleotides, the CDR3 is TGTGCCAGCAGTGCAGTAAGAGGGGTCTATGGCTACACCTTC.

This clonotype was observed many times. The gene calls are TRBV7-6 and TRBJ2-7; D might be TRBD1 (6 bases). The CDR3 runs to 17 residues. CDR1 and CDR2 (germline): SGHVS, FNYEAQ. V was shortened by 0 bases and J by 5 bases, with 20 bases between the two germline ends. The CDR3 here is CASSLATPQGISHEQYF. The CDR3 nucleotides are TGTGCCAGCAGCTTAGCCACTCCACAGGGTATTAGTCACGAGCAGTACTTC.

This sequence joins TRBV20-1 and TRBJ1-1; D perhaps matches TRBD1 (5 bases). Germline V gene sequence: CDR1 DFQATT, CDR2 SNEGSKA (reference sequence). The CDR3 covers 17 residues. V was trimmed by 0 bases and J by 3 bases, leaving 20 bases between them. Here the CDR3 reads CSARDLPPGATYTEAFF. The CDR3 DNA is TGCAGTGCTAGAGATCTCCCTCCCGGGGCCACTTACACTGAAGCTTTCTTT.

The chain employs TRBV27 and TRBJ2-5; 8 bases agree with TRBD2. The CDR3 length is 15 residues. The germline V gene has CDR1 MNHEY and CDR2 SMNVEV (reference sequence). V dropped 1 base and J dropped 4; count of bases not matched to a gene: 5. The CDR3 sequence is CASSLFAGGGETQYF. Written as DNA, the CDR3 is TGTGCCAGCAGTTTATTTGCGGGGGGAGGAGAGACCCAGTACTTC.

This clonotype was counted only a few times. The rearrangement joins TRBV12-3 or TRBV12-4 to TRBJ2-7, with D possibly TRBD2 on 6 matching bases. Trimming left V 1 base short and J 7 bases short, with 26 bases between. There are 18 residues in the CDR3. The CDR3 region is CASSLGGVGGTPSREQYV. As DNA, the CDR3 is TGTGCCAGCAGTTTAGGGGGGGTTGGCGGGACCCCCTCTCGGGAGCAGTACGTC.

This clonotype was recorded a few times. The gene calls are TRBV7-9 and TRBJ2-3, with D maybe TRBD1 (5 bases). In germline, CDR1 is SEHNR, CDR2 FQNEAQ (reference sequence). Trimming left V 3 bases short and J 7 bases short, with 23 bases between. The CDR3 is 17 residues long. The CDR3 DNA reads as TGTGCCAGCAGCTTCTTACGGACAACCCAAACTCCAAATACGCAGTATTTT. Protein sequence: CASSFLRTTQTPNTQYF.

This clonotype has ten or more counts. The genes are TRBV7-8 and TRBJ1-4; D not resolved. Germline CDR1 is SGHVS and CDR2 is FQNEAQ. The CDR3 extends over 15 amino acids. The V end was cut by 2 bases, the J end by 0 bases, with 7 bases between. The chain's CDR3 is CASSLWAATNEKLFF. DNA of the CDR3: TGTGCCAGCAGCTTATGGGCGGCAACTAATGAAAAACTGTTTTTT.

CDR3 sequence (DNA): TGCGCCAGCAGCCAAGAGCCGGTCGCAACTAATGAAAAACTGTTTTTT. This codes for CASSQEPVATNEKLFF. The chain joins TRBV4-3 to TRBJ1-4; D is uncertain. V shed 0 bases and J shed 0 bases, with 8 bases lying between them. Germline-derived CDR1 and CDR2 are LGHNA and YSLEER. CDR3 length: 16 residues.

This clonotype was picked up a small number of times. The genes are TRBV6-1 and TRBJ1-6, with D uncertain. V shed 7 bases and J shed 0 bases, with 16 bases lying between them. CDR1 is MNHNS, CDR2 SASEGT, per germline. The CDR3 loop spans 17 amino acids. The CDR3 DNA sequence: TGTGCCAGCACGACGGGGTGGGAGAGCTCCTATAATTCACCCCTCCACTTT. Its protein is CASTTGWESSYNSPLHF.

This clonotype was found many times. Written as DNA, the CDR3 is TGTGCCAGCAGTTTAACGGGACAGGGGTATCATGAGCAGTTCTTC. It encodes CASSLTGQGYHEQFF. The J gene is TRBJ2-1, the V gene TRBV12-3 or TRBV12-4, with 10 positions matching TRBD1. The CDR3 has 15 residues. V shed 2 bases and J 8 bases; nucleotides not matched to a gene: 6.

This clonotype was recorded at least ten times. V is TRBV20-1 and J is TRBJ2-1; possible D gene TRBD1, 7 bases. This CDR3 spans 15 amino acids. Germline CDR1 is DFQATT and CDR2 is SNEGSKA (reference sequence). V was trimmed by 0 bases and J by 5 bases, leaving 14 bases between them. CDR3 bases: TGCAGTGCTAGAGATCCCAGGGGGGCCCACAATGAGCAGTTCTTC. Protein sequence: CSARDPRGAHNEQFF.